This T cell receptor beta chain was captured in a study of PD-1 blockade in classical Hodgkin lymphoma. Study as a whole: Patients had nivolumab dosed at 3 mg/kg, delivered intravenously every 2 weeks.

This CDR3 spans 16 amino acids. With 3 bases removed from V and 0 bases from J, the gap between germline ends came to 15 bases. The germline V gene encodes CDR1 GTSNPN and CDR2 SVGIG (reference sequence). Relapse after autologous stem cell transplantation occurred in every patient, and brentuximab vedotin exposure varied. Magnetic negative selection was used to purify CD4+ T cells from PBMCs that had been thawed. Assay used: immunoSEQ multiplex PCR; TCRdb lists only in-frame clones, some missing. Among around 36,000 clones listed, 75% to 95% were seen once. General study findings and limits: Repertoire difference causes, possibly disease activity or prior therapy, remain undefined.

For this clone: The antigen is undetermined.

The origin of this receptor is a human donor with classical Hodgkin lymphoma. The gene calls are TRBV30 and TRBJ2-1; D could derive from TRBD1 or TRBD2 (5 bases each). The sample in question was CD4+ T cells from blood, obtained at baseline. The CDR3 reads CAWSRIGESSYNEQFF. The CDR3 bases are TGTGCCTGGAGCCGAATAGGGGAGTCCTCCTACAATGAGCAGTTCTTC.